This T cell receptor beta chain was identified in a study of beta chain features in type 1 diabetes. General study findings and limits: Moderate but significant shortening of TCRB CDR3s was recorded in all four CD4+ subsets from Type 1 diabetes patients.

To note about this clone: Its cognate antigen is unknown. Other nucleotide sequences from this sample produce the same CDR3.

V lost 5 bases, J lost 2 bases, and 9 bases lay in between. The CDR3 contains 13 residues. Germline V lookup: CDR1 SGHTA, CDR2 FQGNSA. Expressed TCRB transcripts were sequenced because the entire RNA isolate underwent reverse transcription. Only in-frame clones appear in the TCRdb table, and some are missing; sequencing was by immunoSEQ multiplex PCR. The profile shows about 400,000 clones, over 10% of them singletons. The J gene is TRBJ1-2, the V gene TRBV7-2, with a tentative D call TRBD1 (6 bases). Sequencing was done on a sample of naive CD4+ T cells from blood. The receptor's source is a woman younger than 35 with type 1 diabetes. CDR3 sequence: CASSPQGNYGYTF. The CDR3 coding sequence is TGTGCCAGCAGCCCCCAGGGGAACTATGGCTACACCTTC.